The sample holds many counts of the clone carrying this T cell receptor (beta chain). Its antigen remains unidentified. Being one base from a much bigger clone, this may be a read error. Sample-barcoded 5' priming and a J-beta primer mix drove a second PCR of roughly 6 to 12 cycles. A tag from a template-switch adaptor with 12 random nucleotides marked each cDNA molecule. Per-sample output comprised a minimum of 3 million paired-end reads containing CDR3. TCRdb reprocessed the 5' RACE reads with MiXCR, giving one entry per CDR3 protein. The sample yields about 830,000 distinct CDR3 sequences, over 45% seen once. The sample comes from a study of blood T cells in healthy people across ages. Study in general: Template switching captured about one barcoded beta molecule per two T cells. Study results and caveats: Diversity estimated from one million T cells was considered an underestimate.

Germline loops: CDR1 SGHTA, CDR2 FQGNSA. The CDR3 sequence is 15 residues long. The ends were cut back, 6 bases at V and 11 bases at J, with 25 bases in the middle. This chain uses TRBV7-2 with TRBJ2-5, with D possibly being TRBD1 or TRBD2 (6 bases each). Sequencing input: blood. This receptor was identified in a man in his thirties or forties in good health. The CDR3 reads CASSKKGGGNNEQYF. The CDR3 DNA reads TGTGCCAGCAGTAAAAAGGGGGGCGGCAACAATGAGCAGTACTTC.